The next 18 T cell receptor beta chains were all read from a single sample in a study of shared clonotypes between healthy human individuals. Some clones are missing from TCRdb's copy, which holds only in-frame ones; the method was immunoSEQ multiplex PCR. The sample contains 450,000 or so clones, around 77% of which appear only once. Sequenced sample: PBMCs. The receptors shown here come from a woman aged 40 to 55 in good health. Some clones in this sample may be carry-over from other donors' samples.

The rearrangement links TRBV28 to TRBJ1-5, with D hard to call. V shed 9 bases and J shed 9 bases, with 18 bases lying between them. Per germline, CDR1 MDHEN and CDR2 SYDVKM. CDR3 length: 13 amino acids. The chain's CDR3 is CASTPGPNRPQHF. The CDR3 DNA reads TGTGCCAGTACGCCTGGCCCCAACCGGCCCCAGCATTTT.

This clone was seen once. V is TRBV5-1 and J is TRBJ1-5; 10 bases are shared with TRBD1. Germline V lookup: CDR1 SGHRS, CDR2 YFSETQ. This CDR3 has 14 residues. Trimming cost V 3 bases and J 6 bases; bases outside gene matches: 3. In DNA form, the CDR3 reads TGCGCCAGCAGCTCGGGGACAGGGGTTCAGCCCCAGCATTTT. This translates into CASSSGTGVQPQHF.

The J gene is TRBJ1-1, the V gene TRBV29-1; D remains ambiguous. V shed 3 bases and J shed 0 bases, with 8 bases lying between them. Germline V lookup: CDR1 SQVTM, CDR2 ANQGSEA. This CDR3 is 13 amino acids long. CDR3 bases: TGCAGCGTTGAGTGGAAACTGAACACTGAAGCTTTCTTT. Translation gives CSVEWKLNTEAFF.

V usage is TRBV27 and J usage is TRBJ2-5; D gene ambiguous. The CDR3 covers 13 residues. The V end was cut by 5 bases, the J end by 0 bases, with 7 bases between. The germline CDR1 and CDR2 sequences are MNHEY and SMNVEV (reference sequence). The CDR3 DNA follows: TGTGCCAGCAGTCCCAGGAACCAAGAGACCCAGTACTTC. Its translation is CASSPRNQETQYF.

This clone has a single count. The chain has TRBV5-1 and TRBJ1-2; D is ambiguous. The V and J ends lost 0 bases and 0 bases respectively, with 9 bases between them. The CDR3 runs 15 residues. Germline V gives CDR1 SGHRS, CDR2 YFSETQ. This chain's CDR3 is CASSLAGAPNYGYTF. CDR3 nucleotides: TGCGCCAGCAGCTTGGCGGGAGCTCCTAACTATGGCTACACCTTC.

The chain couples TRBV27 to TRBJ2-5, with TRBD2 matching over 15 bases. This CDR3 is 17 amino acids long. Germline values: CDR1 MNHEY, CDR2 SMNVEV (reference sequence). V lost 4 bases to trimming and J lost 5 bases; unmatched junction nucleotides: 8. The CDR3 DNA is TGTGCCAGCAGTTCCACCTGGACTAGCGGGGGGGTGGAGACCCAGTACTTC. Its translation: CASSSTWTSGGVETQYF.

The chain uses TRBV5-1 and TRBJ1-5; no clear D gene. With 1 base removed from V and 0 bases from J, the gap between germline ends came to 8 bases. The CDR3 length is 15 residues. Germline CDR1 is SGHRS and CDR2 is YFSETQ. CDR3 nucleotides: TGCGCCAGCAGCTTGACGGACCCTAGCAATCAGCCCCAGCATTTT. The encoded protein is CASSLTDPSNQPQHF.

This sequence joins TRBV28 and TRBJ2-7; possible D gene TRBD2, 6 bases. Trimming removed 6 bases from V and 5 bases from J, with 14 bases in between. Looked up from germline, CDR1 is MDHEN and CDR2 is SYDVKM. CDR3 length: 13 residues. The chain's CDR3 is CASSLRRVHEQYF. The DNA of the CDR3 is TGTGCCAGCAGCCTCCGGAGGGTCCACGAGCAGTACTTC.

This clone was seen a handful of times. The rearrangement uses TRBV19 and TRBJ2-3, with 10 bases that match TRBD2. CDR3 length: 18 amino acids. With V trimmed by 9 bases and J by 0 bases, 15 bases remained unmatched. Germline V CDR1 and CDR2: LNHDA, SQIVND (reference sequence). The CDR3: CASSTIAGGPISTDTQYF. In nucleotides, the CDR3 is TGTGCCAGCTCTACCATAGCGGGAGGACCTATTAGCACAGATACGCAGTATTTT.

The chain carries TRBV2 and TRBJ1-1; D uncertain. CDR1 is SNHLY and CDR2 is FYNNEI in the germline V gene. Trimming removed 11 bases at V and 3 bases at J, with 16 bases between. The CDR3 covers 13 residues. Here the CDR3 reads CAGEGREDTEAFF. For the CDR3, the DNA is TGTGCCGGAGAGGGTCGGGAGGACACTGAAGCTTTCTTT.

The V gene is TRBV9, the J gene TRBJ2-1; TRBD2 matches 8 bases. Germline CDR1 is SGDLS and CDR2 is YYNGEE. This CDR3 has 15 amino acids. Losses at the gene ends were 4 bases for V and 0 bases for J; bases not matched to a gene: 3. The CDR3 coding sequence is TGTGCCAGCAGCCTAGCGGGTAGCTCCTACAATGAGCAGTTCTTC. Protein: CASSLAGSSYNEQFF.

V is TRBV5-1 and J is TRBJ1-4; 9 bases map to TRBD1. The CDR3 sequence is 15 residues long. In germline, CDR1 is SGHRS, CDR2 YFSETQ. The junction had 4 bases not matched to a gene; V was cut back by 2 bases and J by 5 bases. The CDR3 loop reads CASSFVGTGNEKLFF. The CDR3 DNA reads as TGCGCCAGCAGCTTCGTTGGGACAGGGAATGAAAAACTGTTTTTT.

In nucleotides, the CDR3 is TGCGCCAGCAGGGTGGGCAGAAGCACCGGGGAGCTGTTTTTT. Protein: CASRVGRSTGELFF. This sequence joins TRBV5-1 and TRBJ2-2; D is ambiguous. Germline lookup yields CDR1 SGHRS and CDR2 YFSETQ. V shed 5 bases and J shed 4 bases, with 12 bases lying between them. The CDR3 extends over 14 amino acids.

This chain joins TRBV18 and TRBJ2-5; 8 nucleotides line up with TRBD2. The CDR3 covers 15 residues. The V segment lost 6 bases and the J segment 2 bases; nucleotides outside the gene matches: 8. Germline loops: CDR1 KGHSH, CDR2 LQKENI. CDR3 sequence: CASSSGTRGQETQYF. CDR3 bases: TGTGCCAGCTCCTCTGGGACTAGGGGACAAGAGACCCAGTACTTC.

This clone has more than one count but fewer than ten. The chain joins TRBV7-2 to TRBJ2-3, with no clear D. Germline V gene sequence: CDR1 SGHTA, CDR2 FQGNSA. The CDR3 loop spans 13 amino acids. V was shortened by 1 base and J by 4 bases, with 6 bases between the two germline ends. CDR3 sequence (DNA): TGTGCCAGCAGCTTAGTGTGGGCAGATACGCAGTATTTT. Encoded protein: CASSLVWADTQYF.

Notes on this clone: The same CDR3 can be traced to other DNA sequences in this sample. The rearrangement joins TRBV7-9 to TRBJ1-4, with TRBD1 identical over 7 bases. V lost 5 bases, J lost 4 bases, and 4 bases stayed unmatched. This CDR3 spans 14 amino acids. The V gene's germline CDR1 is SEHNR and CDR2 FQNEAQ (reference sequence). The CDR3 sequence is CASSRGQDNEKLFF. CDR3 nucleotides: TGTGCCAGCAGCCGAGGACAGGATAATGAAAAACTGTTTTTT.

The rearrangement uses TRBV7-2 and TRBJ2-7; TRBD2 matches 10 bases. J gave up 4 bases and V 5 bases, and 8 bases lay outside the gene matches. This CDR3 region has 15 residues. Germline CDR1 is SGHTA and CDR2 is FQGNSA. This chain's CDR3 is CASSRTPSGSYEQYF. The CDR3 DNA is TGTGCCAGCAGCCGGACGCCTAGCGGGAGTTACGAGCAGTACTTC.

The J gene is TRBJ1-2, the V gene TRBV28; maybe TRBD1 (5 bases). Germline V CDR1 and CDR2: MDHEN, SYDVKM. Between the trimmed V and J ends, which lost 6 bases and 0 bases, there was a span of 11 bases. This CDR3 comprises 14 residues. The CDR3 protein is CASSSFRANYGYTF. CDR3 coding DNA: TGTGCCAGCAGCTCTTTCAGGGCTAACTATGGCTACACCTTC.